The present entry profiles one T cell receptor beta chain with its context. The source of the sample is a study of blood T cell repertoires in COVID-19. In the study overall: COVID-19 samples from acute and convalescent phases originated in the United States, Italy and Spain. PBMCs, B-cell-depleted T cells, or T cells were the source of the cDNA or gDNA that made up the material.

In the authors' workflow: Amplification of reference gene primers provided the estimated nucleated cell counts. Profiled with immunoSEQ multiplex PCR; TCRdb holds only in-frame clones, not every one. For V, J and clone size, that table is used; D and trimming come from the DNA. The sample lists under 130,000 clones; more than 70% were seen once. Germline assignment: CDR1 SGHAT and CDR2 FQNNGV. This CDR3 is built from 15 residues. The V and J ends lost 0 bases and 5 bases respectively, with 13 bases between them. The sample consisted of peripheral blood. The sequence derives from a woman aged 55-75 years with acute or convalescent COVID-19. This rearrangement joins TRBV11-2 to TRBJ1-1, with a possible D match to TRBD1 (6 bases). As DNA, the CDR3 is TGTGCCAGCAGCTTAGAAAGGGGGGGGATTACTGAAGCTTTCTTT. It codes for CASSLERGGITEAFF.